Listed here are 13 T cell receptor beta chains from one sample, sequenced in a study of OX40 agonist ivuxolimab in advanced cancers. Assay: immunoSEQ multiplex PCR; the TCRdb copy retains only in-frame clones and omits some. The table has about 21,000 clones, about 83% seen once. This material consisted of CD4+ or CD8+ T cells sorted from blood, taken in a trial of the OX40 agonist ivuxolimab. These receptors were taken from an adult with an advanced solid tumor such as melanoma, head and neck, liver or kidney cancer.

The chain links TRBV5-1 to TRBJ2-5; TRBD2 matches 10 bases. J was trimmed by 2 bases and V by 1 base; bases with no gene match: 2. Looked up from germline, CDR1 is SGHRS and CDR2 is YFSETQ. CDR3 length: 15 residues. DNA of the CDR3: TGCGCCAGCAGCTTGACTAGCGGGGTACAAGAGACCCAGTACTTC. Its translation: CASSLTSGVQETQYF. The whole variable domain, remainder taken from reference TRBV5-1 and TRBJ2-5, is KAGVTQTPRYLIKTRGQQVTLSCSPISGHRSVSWYQQTPGQGLQFLFEYFSETQRNKGNFPGRFSGRQFSNSRSEMNVSTLELGDSALYLCASSLTSGVQETQYFGPGTRLLVL.

V usage is TRBV27 and J usage is TRBJ2-7, with 7 bases aligning to TRBD2. The CDR3 is 14 residues long. CDR1 is MNHEY and CDR2 is SMNVEV in the germline V gene (reference sequence). With 6 bases clipped from V and 4 bases from J, the junction kept 9 bases outside the gene matches. CDR3 amino acids: CASRRGGGPYEQYF. The DNA for the CDR3 is TGTGCCAGCAGGCGGGGCGGGGGTCCGTACGAGCAGTACTTC.

The chain employs TRBV5-1 and TRBJ1-1; weak D call: TRBD1 (5 bases). Trimming removed 0 bases at V and 7 bases at J, with 10 bases between. From germline, CDR1 is SGHRS and CDR2 YFSETQ. CDR3 length equals 13 residues. This CDR3 reads CASSLGPGYEAFF. DNA of the CDR3: TGCGCCAGCAGCTTGGGGCCAGGGTATGAAGCTTTCTTT. Full variable domain (remainder filled in from reference TRBV5-1 and TRBJ1-1): KAGVTQTPRYLIKTRGQQVTLSCSPISGHRSVSWYQQTPGQGLQFLFEYFSETQRNKGNFPGRFSGRQFSNSRSEMNVSTLELGDSALYLCASSLGPGYEAFFGQGTRLTVV.

The chain is built from TRBV19 and TRBJ2-7; 7 bases match TRBD1. Losses at the gene ends were 5 bases for V and 0 bases for J; bases not matched to a gene: 4. The CDR3 contains 14 residues. The germline V gene has CDR1 LNHDA and CDR2 SQIVND (reference sequence). CDR3 region: CASSLTGSSYEQYF. DNA of the CDR3: TGTGCCAGTAGTTTGACAGGGAGCTCCTACGAGCAGTACTTC.

The rearrangement links TRBV19 to TRBJ1-1; D is uncertain. Trimming left V 1 base short and J 8 bases short, with 11 bases between. Germline V gene lookup returns CDR1 LNHDA and CDR2 SQIVND (reference sequence). This CDR3 spans 13 amino acids. The chain's CDR3 is CASSIAQANEAFF. The CDR3 nucleotides read TGTGCCAGTAGTATAGCCCAGGCGAACGAAGCTTTCTTT.

This clone was seen only once. The CDR3 DNA follows: TGCAGCGTTGGTGGGGCACAGCTCTACGAGCAGTACTTC. Translation gives CSVGGAQLYEQYF. The chain carries TRBV29-1 and TRBJ2-7, with a possible D match to TRBD1 (5 bases). The CDR3 has 13 residues. Trimming stripped 4 bases from V and 3 bases from J, with 13 bases between. Germline V lookup: CDR1 SQVTM, CDR2 ANQGSEA.

The chain uses TRBV2 and TRBJ1-2; D unclear. The V gene's germline CDR1 is SNHLY and CDR2 FYNNEI. The V end lost 6 bases, the J end lost 7 bases, and 15 bases lay between the germline ends. The CDR3 loop spans 13 amino acids. This CDR3 is CASSSGGSGGYTF. In nucleotides, the CDR3 is TGTGCCAGCAGCTCTGGCGGCTCCGGTGGCTACACCTTC.

The chain uses TRBV5-1 and TRBJ2-1; D is perhaps TRBD2 (6 bases). Germline CDR1 reads SGHRS; CDR2 reads YFSETQ. V was clipped by 0 bases and J by 7 bases, with 20 bases between them. The CDR3 runs to 17 residues. The CDR3 reads CASSLGRLVFSGNEQFF. CDR3 sequence (DNA): TGCGCCAGCAGCTTGGGCCGACTAGTTTTCTCGGGAAATGAGCAGTTCTTC.

Comments on this clone: Mismatch with germline at one junction end may stem from a read error. This rearrangement joins TRBV7-7 to TRBJ2-1, with 7 bases identical to TRBD2. CDR3 size: 12 residues. CDR1 and CDR2 from the germline V gene are SSHAT and FNYEAQ (reference sequence). Written as DNA, the CDR3 is TGTGCTAGCAGTTTCGGCGGGGGAGAGCAGTTCTTC. Translating it yields CASSFGGGEQFF.

V is TRBV10-3 and J is TRBJ2-7; 7 bases agree with TRBD1. Germline lookup yields CDR1 ENHRY and CDR2 SYGVKD. Trimming removed 7 bases from V and 4 bases from J; junction bases left unmatched: 7. CDR3 size: 13 residues. CDR3 coding DNA: TGTGCCATCAAGAGGGGGCAAGATTACGAGCAGTACTTC. Its translation is CAIKRGQDYEQYF.

The chain carries TRBV28 and TRBJ1-5; a weak D match, TRBD1 (5 bases). The CDR3 spans 14 residues. Germline V gene lookup returns CDR1 MDHEN and CDR2 SYDVKM. V lost 5 bases and J lost 6, with 14 bases in between. DNA for the CDR3: TGTGCCAGCAGTCCGGCGGCAGGGCTTCAGCCCCAGCATTTT. It yields the protein CASSPAAGLQPQHF.

The sample holds one count of this clone. The chain is built from TRBV6-4 and TRBJ2-1; D uncertain. Trimming took off 3 bases at V and 5 bases at J, with 8 bases between the two ends. From germline, CDR1 is MRHNA and CDR2 SNTAGT. The CDR3 loop spans 13 amino acids. The CDR3 region has the DNA TGTGCCAGCAGTGAGGTCCCTAACAATGAGCAGTTCTTC. Encoded protein: CASSEVPNNEQFF.

This clone is termed large. V is TRBV11-2 and J is TRBJ2-3, with D hard to call. Looked up from germline, CDR1 is SGHAT and CDR2 is FQNNGV. The CDR3 contains 14 residues. Trimming took off 1 base at V and 5 bases at J, with 10 bases between the two ends. CDR3 bases: TGTGCCAGCAGCTTAGCGGTGTGGGTAGATACGCAGTATTTT. Protein product: CASSLAVWVDTQYF.